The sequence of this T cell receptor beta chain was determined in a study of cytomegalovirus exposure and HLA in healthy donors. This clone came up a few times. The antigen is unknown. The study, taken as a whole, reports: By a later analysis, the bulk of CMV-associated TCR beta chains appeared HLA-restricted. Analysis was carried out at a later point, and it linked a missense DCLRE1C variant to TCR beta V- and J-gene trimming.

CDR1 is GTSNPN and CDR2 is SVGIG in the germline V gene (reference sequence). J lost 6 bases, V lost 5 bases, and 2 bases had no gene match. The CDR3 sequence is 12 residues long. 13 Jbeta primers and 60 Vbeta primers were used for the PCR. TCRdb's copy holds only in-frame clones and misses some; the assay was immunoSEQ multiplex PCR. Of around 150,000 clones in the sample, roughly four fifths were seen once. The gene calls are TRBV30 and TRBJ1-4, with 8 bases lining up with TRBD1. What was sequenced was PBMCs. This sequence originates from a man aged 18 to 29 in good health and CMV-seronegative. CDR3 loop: CAWETGDEKLFF. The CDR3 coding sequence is TGTGCCTGGGAGACAGGGGATGAAAAACTGTTTTTT.